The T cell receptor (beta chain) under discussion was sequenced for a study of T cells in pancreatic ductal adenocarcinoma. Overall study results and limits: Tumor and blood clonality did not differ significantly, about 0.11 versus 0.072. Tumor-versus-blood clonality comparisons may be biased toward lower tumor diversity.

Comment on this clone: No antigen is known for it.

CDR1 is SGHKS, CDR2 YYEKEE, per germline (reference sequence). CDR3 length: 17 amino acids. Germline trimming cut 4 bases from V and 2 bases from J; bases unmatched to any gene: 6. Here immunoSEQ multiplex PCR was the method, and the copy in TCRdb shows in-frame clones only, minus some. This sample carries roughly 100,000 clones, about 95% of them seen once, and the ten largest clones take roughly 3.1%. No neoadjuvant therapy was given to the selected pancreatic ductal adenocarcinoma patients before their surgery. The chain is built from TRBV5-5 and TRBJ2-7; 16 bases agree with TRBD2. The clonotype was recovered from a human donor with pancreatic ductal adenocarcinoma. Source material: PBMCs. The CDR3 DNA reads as TGTGCCAGCAGCGTGCCGGGACTAGCGGGAGGGCCCTACGAGCAGTACTTC. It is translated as CASSVPGLAGGPYEQYF.